This TCR beta chain was identified in a study of T cell responses to AZD1222 COVID-19 vaccine. Sequenced by immunoSEQ multiplex PCR; TCRdb stores in-frame clones only, minus some. Among roughly 150,000 clones, 90% to 95% were seen once, and the ten largest hold about 1.5%. In germline, CDR1 is MNHNS, CDR2 SASEGT. The CDR3 contains 15 residues. The germline V and J ends were trimmed by 3 bases and 5 bases, with 17 bases remaining between them. The sample consisted of peripheral blood, taken on day 0 of AZD1222 vaccination. This chain connects TRBV6-1 to TRBJ2-7, with D tentatively TRBD2 (6 bases). This TCR derives from an adult in good health. In nucleotides, the CDR3 is TGTGCCAGCAGTGAGACCCGGGAGTTGGCGGACGAGCAGTACTTC. Its translation is CASSETRELADEQYF.